The source of this T cell receptor (beta chain) is a study of cytomegalovirus exposure and HLA in healthy donors (dated by TCRdb to the late 2010s). About the investigation overall: An earlier analysis of more than 550 of the donors reported approximately 260 Gb of sequence data and 95 million to 130 million unique TCR beta sequences obtained from some 170 million T cells. An early release that covered about 640 HLA-typed donors contained about 300 gigabases of sequencing data and approximately 85 million unique TCR sequences. Of the approximately 400 genotyped donors, roughly 76% were placed in the genetic ancestry cluster associated with self-reported Caucasian donors. The study aimed to test whether signatures of past pathogen exposure could be identified by cataloging public T cell receptors. The study used immunosequencing to profile the T cell repertoires of 666 subjects and linked those repertoires to cytomegalovirus serostatus. In addition to the first cohort of 650 to 750 subjects, a separate validation cohort of under 150 different subjects was used. To predict cytomegalovirus infection status, the study brought together high-throughput TCR immunosequencing, statistical association of individual TCRs with disease status, and machine learning. A later analysis re-examined previously published TCR beta repertoires from more than 650 donors and added high-resolution HLA genotyping to investigate patterns of TCR occurrence. In the later analysis, no new phenotypic data were used to find candidate immune exposures; instead, reliance was placed on TCR beta sequences and their occurrence across donors. In an earlier analysis of roughly 580 of the donors, high-throughput TCR beta sequencing was used to judge whether each TCR beta V gene segment behaved as functional or pseudogenic. Donor age, sex, ethnicity and CMV serostatus were compiled alongside the repertoire data. Genome-wide SNP genotypes for about 55% of the 666 donors were used in a later genetic analysis, which treated that subset as a discovery cohort. All discovery cohort repertoires had been generated on a single sequencing platform. HLA typing included class I and class II loci at four-digit resolution. Typing coverage varied by locus: roughly 620-640 donors for A, B, C, DRB1 and DQB1; about 520 for DQA1; about 600 for DPA1; 400 to 480 for DPB1. Because of strong linkage in the cohort, five DR-DQ haplotypes were treated as single units for association and clustering. Among about 410 genotyped donors of the cohort, an average of approximately 220,000 unique TCR beta nucleotide sequences was sequenced per donor, of which 15% to 20% were non-productive.

Study-wide conclusions, independent of this receptor: In a later analysis, the rate of TCR association differed among HLA loci, with DRB1 alleles having the most associated TCRs and HLA-C alleles having the fewest. The earlier analysis of some 540 of the donors excluded about 16 rarely observed V segments, including chromosome 9 orphons, because counts were too low. A later analysis reported that several top co-occurrence clusters appeared linked to parvovirus B19, influenza, CMV and Epstein-Barr virus. HLA typing was unavailable for some donors at each locus, so association tests used only the typed subset. The classifier was reported to diagnose cytomegalovirus status with high specificity and sensitivity in both the original and validation cohorts. Most TCR sequences were observed very rarely across donors, whereas some public TCRs were present in many individuals. Assigning TCR associations to individual alleles was difficult when HLA alleles, especially DR and DQ, strongly co-occurred. For the cohort, immune exposure information was limited to CMV serostatus. The study listed 164 TCR beta chains as associated with cytomegalovirus. An association between a missense DCLRE1C variant and V-gene and J-gene trimming of TCR beta chains was found in a later genetic analysis and replicated in an independent cohort. This cohort had only TCR beta chains sequenced, and the lack of alpha or paired-chain data limited which features could be detected. Sequencing depth was assumed to be roughly uniform across donors in the presence/absence analyses, though that assumption may not hold. A cluster of highly shared sequence variants was judged likely to represent a technical artifact of the sequencing pipeline. Three of the identified cytomegalovirus-associated TCR beta chains were confirmed in vitro to be specific for cytomegalovirus antigens. The 87-base-pair reads could not distinguish some IMGT-functional V segments, including TRBV6-2 and TRBV6-3, so those segments were excluded. An earlier analysis of 587 of the donors showed that most TCR beta V segments appeared in productive rearrangements either about 90% or about 30% of the time, which broadly matched IMGT annotations. Compared with the roughly 710-donor mean, donors in an Asian-associated ancestry cluster had fewer N-insertions in productive TCRs, according to a later genetic analysis. In a later analysis, HLA-associated TCR beta chains showed more clonal expansion and lower generation probabilities than non-associated chains that were equally common. At a false discovery rate of 0.05, a later analysis linked 16,951 TCR beta sequences to specific HLA alleles. A further reported finding was that TCR beta sequences accurately predicted the HLA-A and HLA-B alleles for most subjects in the first cohort. Correlated functional status among segregating V segments might reflect linkage disequilibrium, but an unknown experimental factor could not be ruled out. It was suggested by the authors that the approach could potentially be generalized to other disease states and immunological phenotypes. Most CMV-associated TCR beta chains appeared to be HLA-restricted in a later analysis, and the HLA associations seemed to be driven largely by CMV exposure.

The library was obtained by the immunoSEQ multiplex PCR assay. The multiplex PCR relied on a mix of 60 forward primers for TCR Vbeta segments and 13 reverse primers for TCR Jbeta segments. A multiplex PCR assay on genomic DNA amplified the CDR3 region of rearranged TCR beta genes. The amplified TCR beta libraries were sequenced on the Illumina HiSeq System as 87-base-pair reads. The authors' analysis ran thus. Across the 670 or so repertoires, a later analysis counted roughly 84 million unique TCR beta chains, 8.5 million to 12 million of which were shared by at least two donors. Raw reads were error-corrected and collapsed into unique sequences by a nearest-neighbor algorithm in which closely related sequences were merged to remove PCR and sequencing errors. V, D and J gene segments were assigned by aligning CDR3 sequences to IMGT reference sequences. Each retained sequence needed at least a six-nucleotide match to both a V gene segment and a J gene segment. Rearrangements were classified as productive when the CDR3 lacked stop codons and remained in frame with V and J, and all other rearrangements were classified as non-productive. CDR3 was defined according to IMGT convention as the region running from the second conserved V-encoded cysteine to the conserved J-encoded phenylalanine. In an earlier analysis of more than 550 of the donors, sequences lacking an unambiguous match to a single V gene segment were excluded. An earlier analysis of some 500 of the donors classified V segments as functional when productive rearrangements were above 56.7% and as segregating when the standard deviation between donors was above 5%. To diagnose cytomegalovirus status from the catalog of TCR beta chain sequences, a statistical classification framework was built. In a later analysis, TCR nucleotide sequences were compared against IMGT/GENE-DB human TR gene sequences so that V and J genes could be assigned. In a later analysis, CDR3 sequences and most-parsimonious VDJ recombination scenarios were assigned using the TCRdist pipeline. A later analysis defined each TCR beta chain by its CDR3 amino acid sequence plus V-gene family, and excluded reads lacking a unique V-gene family. To address suspected cross-contamination and a sequencing artifact, a later analysis removed a few hundred highly shared, low-generation-probability nucleotide sequences. In a later analysis, a clonal expansion index was calculated for each public chain from normalized within-repertoire ranks of inferred template counts. In a later analysis, generation probabilities were computed using a VDJ recombination model fitted to out-of-frame rearrangements, and the results were checked against IGoR. In a later analysis, TCR-TCR, TCR-HLA and TCR-CMV co-occurrence was scored with hypergeometric tests, and a repertoire-size bias correction was applied to TCR pairs. False discovery rates were estimated in a later analysis by permuting HLA or CMV assignments 20 times. A later analysis grouped co-occurring TCRs with DBSCAN, adding TCRdist sequence similarity when clustering within HLA-allele-positive subsets. Repertoires with fewer than 30,000 or more than 120,000 public chains were left out of co-occurrence clustering, as were five repertoires with anomalous nucleotide sharing. What TCRdb holds here is the immuneACCESS table cut down to in-frame rearrangements. Part of the clones is not present; checked against another copy, under half of the missing clones reflect an unresolved V gene, and the others are unexplained. V and J calls and clone size are given by that table; D and trimming were obtained from the DNA. The sample table lists 100,000 to 150,000 clones, roughly 72% of them with a count of one. The ten largest make up around 1.9% of the sample.

V loses 0 bases at its end and J loses 5 bases; junction bases beyond the gene matches: 6. The CDR3, cysteine through phenylalanine, is 17 amino acids long. Of the read, only the CDR3 DNA is kept; its 51 bases are in frame from base 1. CDR1 and CDR2 are drawn from the germline V gene (reference sequence): SEHNR, FQNEAQ. In total, approximately 700 healthy bone marrow donors made up the cohort. At the time of sampling, every cohort member was nominally healthy, though immune exposures that went unrecorded were likely present. The donor was CMV seronegative and belonged to the group of 350 to 400 seronegative cohort members. Every donor gave a peripheral blood sample, and the peripheral blood mononuclear cells from that sample were used for TCR beta sequencing. Genomic DNA extraction from the blood cell samples was performed with the Qiagen DNeasy Blood Extraction Kit. Note on this clone: No antigen is known for it. Base qualities were left out, and no much larger clone turns up one base away.

The sample comprised PBMCs. The V gene is TRBV7-9 and the J gene is TRBJ2-1; 11 of the junction bases match TRBD2. The receptor comes from a woman aged 45-65 years in good health and CMV-seronegative. Read as DNA, the sequence is TGTGCCAGCAGCTTAGCCCCCGGGACTAGCGGCCACAATGAGCAGTTCTTC. This translates into CASSLAPGTSGHNEQFF.